This TCR beta chain was profiled in a study of OX40 agonist ivuxolimab in advanced cancers. Baseline was the first blood sampling point, followed by cycle 4 day 1 and cycle 7 day 1. The CDR3 is 14 amino acids. Germline values: CDR1 SGDLS, CDR2 YYNGEE. After removal of 2 bases from V and 5 bases from J, the junction contained 5 bases not matched to a gene. Findings and limits, study-wide: CD8+ T cells showed, on average, more clonal expansion than CD4+ cells. The study found among the lowest clonal expansion in partial responders at 0.1-3.0 mg/kg.

Repertoires were generated with immunoSEQ multiplex PCR, while TCRdb's copy carries only in-frame clones and drops some. The sample has roughly 63,000 clones, roughly 89% seen once; the top ten hold about 12%. Points on this clone: What it recognizes is unknown.

The material was CD4+ or CD8+ T cells sorted from blood, obtained in a trial of the OX40 agonist ivuxolimab. The TCR originated in an adult with an advanced solid tumor such as melanoma, head and neck, liver or kidney cancer. The rearrangement links TRBV9 to TRBJ2-7; 9 nucleotides match TRBD2. The CDR3 DNA reads TGTGCCAGCAGCGTTAGCGGGGGAGGAGACGAGCAGTACTTC. Amino acid sequence: CASSVSGGGDEQYF. Together with reference TRBV9 and TRBJ2-7, the CDR3 gives the full variable domain: DSGVTQTPKHLITATGQRVTLRCSPRSGDLSVYWYQQSLDQGLQFLIQYYNGEERAKGNILERFSAQQFPDLHSELNLSSLELGDSALYFCASSVSGGGDEQYFGPGTRLTVT.